The rows below give T cell receptor beta chains drawn from one sample of a study of breast tumors, draining lymph nodes, adjacent tissues. TCRdb used MiXCR to reprocess the multiplex PCR reads, holding one entry per CDR3 protein. The data contain about 270,000 distinct CDR3 sequences, over 30% of them seen just once; the ten biggest clones take up 1.1%. The sequencing input was axillary lymph node tissue. The receptors were sampled from a female donor with breast cancer. Some clones in this sample may be carry-over from other donors' samples. Both conserved end residues are part of each CDR3. The D gene is left open where the match is weak. Clone size is stated in some rows and not others, as once, few, many or a class when expanded.

j_call: TRBJ2-7
clone_size: many
v_call: TRBV20-1
d_call: .
cdr3_nt: TGCAGTGCTAGAGCCCCGGGCGAGCAGTACTTC
cdr3_aa: CSARAPGEQYF

j_call: TRBJ1-2
clone_size: .
v_call: TRBV10-3
d_call: .
cdr3_nt: TGTGCCAACAGCAATATCGGGGGGCCGGGAGTCTATGGCTACACCTTC
cdr3_aa: CANSNIGGPGVYGYTF

j_call: TRBJ2-7
clone_size: .
v_call: TRBV29-1
d_call: TRBD1
cdr3_nt: TGCAGCTTAAGCGGACGGGACAGGGACCCCTTCGAGCAGTACTTC
cdr3_aa: CSLSGRDRDPFEQYF

j_call: TRBJ2-1
clone_size: many
v_call: TRBV24-1
d_call: TRBD2
cdr3_nt: TGTGCCACCAGTGATCAGCGGGGCGCCTACAATGAGCAGTTCTTC
cdr3_aa: CATSDQRGAYNEQFF

j_call: TRBJ2-7
clone_size: many
v_call: TRBV2
d_call: .
cdr3_nt: TGTGCCAGCAGGGCGACAGGGACTTACGAGCAGTACTTC
cdr3_aa: CASRATGTYEQYF

j_call: TRBJ2-5
clone_size: .
v_call: TRBV7-9
d_call: .
cdr3_nt: TGTGCCAGCAGAAGCAGGGATTACAATGAGACCCAGTACTTC
cdr3_aa: CASRSRDYNETQYF

j_call: TRBJ1-4
clone_size: .
v_call: TRBV4-2
d_call: TRBD1
cdr3_nt: TGTGCCAGCAGCACCACAGGGGCTGAGAAACTGTTTTTT
cdr3_aa: CASSTTGAEKLFF

j_call: TRBJ2-1
clone_size: .
v_call: TRBV19
d_call: TRBD2
cdr3_nt: TGTGCCAGTAGTCCTGTCATGAGCGGGAAAGTCTACAATGAGCAGTTCTTC
cdr3_aa: CASSPVMSGKVYNEQFF

j_call: TRBJ2-3
clone_size: many
v_call: TRBV12-3/TRBV12-4
d_call: TRBD2
cdr3_nt: TGTGCCAGCAGTTTGTCTCTAGCGTTGGGGGGGAATACGCAGTATTTT
cdr3_aa: CASSLSLALGGNTQYF

j_call: TRBJ2-2
clone_size: many
v_call: TRBV7-2
d_call: TRBD2
cdr3_nt: TGTGCCAGCAGCCCTAGACTAGCGGGAGCCGGGGAGCTGTTTTTT
cdr3_aa: CASSPRLAGAGELFF

j_call: TRBJ1-5
clone_size: many
v_call: TRBV19
d_call: .
cdr3_nt: TGTGCCAGTAGTATGCAGCCCCAGGGCAATCAGCCCCAGCATTTT
cdr3_aa: CASSMQPQGNQPQHF

j_call: TRBJ2-3
clone_size: .
v_call: TRBV20-1
d_call: TRBD2
cdr3_nt: TGCAGTGCTAGGAAGACTAGCGGGAGACTCTCAGATACGCAGTATTTT
cdr3_aa: CSARKTSGRLSDTQYF

j_call: TRBJ2-3
clone_size: many
v_call: TRBV4-2
d_call: .
cdr3_nt: TGTGCCAGCAGCCAAGAACGCGGGGAATGGACGCAGTATTTT
cdr3_aa: CASSQERGEWTQYF

j_call: TRBJ2-7
clone_size: many
v_call: TRBV6-2/TRBV6-3
d_call: TRBD2
cdr3_nt: TGTGCCAGCAGTGGACTAGCGGCCAGCTCCTACGAGCAGTACTTC
cdr3_aa: CASSGLAASSYEQYF

j_call: TRBJ2-3
clone_size: .
v_call: TRBV7-2
d_call: .
cdr3_nt: TGTGCCAGCAGCTTAGGGGGGTTTAGCACAGATACGCAGCATTTC
cdr3_aa: CASSLGGFSTDTQHF

j_call: TRBJ2-3
clone_size: many
v_call: TRBV2
d_call: .
cdr3_nt: TGTGCCAGCAGTGCCTTTCGCGGGGCCGCTTTTGCAGATACGCAGTATTTT
cdr3_aa: CASSAFRGAAFADTQYF

j_call: TRBJ2-7
clone_size: many
v_call: TRBV12-3/TRBV12-4
d_call: .
cdr3_nt: TGTGCCAGCGCAATTTACGAGCAGTACTTC
cdr3_aa: CASAIYEQYF

j_call: TRBJ2-5
clone_size: .
v_call: TRBV20-1
d_call: TRBD2
cdr3_nt: TGCAGTGCTAGGCCCCGGATCCTTCTAGCGGCATCAGAGACCCAGTACTTC
cdr3_aa: CSARPRILLAASETQYF

j_call: TRBJ2-5
clone_size: many
v_call: TRBV2
d_call: .
cdr3_nt: TGTGCCAGCACCGGACGACAAGAGACCCAGTACTTC
cdr3_aa: CASTGRQETQYF

j_call: TRBJ2-1
clone_size: few
v_call: TRBV30
d_call: TRBD2
cdr3_nt: TGTGCCTGGAGTAGCGGGAGGGCCAATGAGCAGTTCTTC
cdr3_aa: CAWSSGRANEQFF

j_call: TRBJ2-3
clone_size: .
v_call: TRBV30
d_call: TRBD2
cdr3_nt: TGTGCCTGGAGGCTAGCGGGAGGCAGGGATACGCAGTATTTT
cdr3_aa: CAWRLAGGRDTQYF

j_call: TRBJ2-3
clone_size: many
v_call: TRBV19
d_call: TRBD2
cdr3_nt: TGTGCCAGTAGTCTAGCGGGACCCACAGATACGCAGTATTTT
cdr3_aa: CASSLAGPTDTQYF

j_call: TRBJ2-3
clone_size: many
v_call: TRBV4-1
d_call: .
cdr3_nt: TGCGCCAGCAGCCGGGCTACGGGCACAGATACGCAGTATTTT
cdr3_aa: CASSRATGTDTQYF

j_call: TRBJ2-5
clone_size: many
v_call: TRBV9
d_call: TRBD1
cdr3_nt: TGTGCCAGCAGCGCCCTCCCCGGGACAGGGGTTTCAACCCAGTACTTC
cdr3_aa: CASSALPGTGVSTQYF

j_call: TRBJ2-1
clone_size: few
v_call: TRBV11-2
d_call: .
cdr3_nt: TGTGCCAGCAGCCTAGGGGGGGGGGCCTACAATGAGCAGTTCTTC
cdr3_aa: CASSLGGGAYNEQFF

j_call: TRBJ2-5
clone_size: many
v_call: TRBV30
d_call: .
cdr3_nt: TGTGCCTGGAGTGTGGGGCGACAAGAGACCCAGTACTTC
cdr3_aa: CAWSVGRQETQYF

j_call: TRBJ2-5
clone_size: .
v_call: TRBV20-1
d_call: TRBD2
cdr3_nt: TGCAGGGGGCAGCTAGCGGGAGGAAGCGAGACCCAGTACTTC
cdr3_aa: CRGQLAGGSETQYF

j_call: TRBJ1-3
clone_size: many
v_call: TRBV11-3
d_call: .
cdr3_nt: TGTGCCAGCAGCTCCAGATCTGGCTCTGGAAACACCATATATTTT
cdr3_aa: CASSSRSGSGNTIYF

j_call: TRBJ2-5
clone_size: .
v_call: TRBV18
d_call: .
cdr3_nt: TGTGCCAGCTCACCAGCAGAGGCCCAGTACTTC
cdr3_aa: CASSPAEAQYF

j_call: TRBJ2-3
clone_size: once
v_call: TRBV7-3
d_call: TRBD2
cdr3_nt: TGTGCCAGTCAGGCTAGCGGGAGGTTCACAGATACGCAGTATTTT
cdr3_aa: CASQASGRFTDTQYF

j_call: TRBJ2-1
clone_size: few
v_call: TRBV18
d_call: TRBD1
cdr3_nt: TGTGCCAGCTCACCCCCGACAGGGTTAGCTTACAATGAGCAGTTCTTC
cdr3_aa: CASSPPTGLAYNEQFF

j_call: TRBJ1-2
clone_size: many
v_call: TRBV6-5
d_call: .
cdr3_nt: TGTGCCAGCAGAAGGGGGGTTGTAGTCGGTGGCTACACCTTC
cdr3_aa: CASRRGVVVGGYTF

j_call: TRBJ2-1
clone_size: many
v_call: TRBV9
d_call: TRBD2
cdr3_nt: TGTGCCAGCAGCAAACTAGCGGGAGAATGGAATGAGCAGTTCTTC
cdr3_aa: CASSKLAGEWNEQFF

j_call: TRBJ2-2
clone_size: many
v_call: TRBV19
d_call: TRBD2
cdr3_nt: TGTGCCAGTAGTATGTTACTAGCGGGACGGACCGGGGAGCTGTTTTTT
cdr3_aa: CASSMLLAGRTGELFF

j_call: TRBJ2-7
clone_size: .
v_call: TRBV3-1
d_call: .
cdr3_nt: TGTGCCAGCAGCCGAGGAAGGGGGGCCCGCTACGAGCAGTACTTC
cdr3_aa: CASSRGRGARYEQYF

j_call: TRBJ1-2
clone_size: many
v_call: TRBV6-5
d_call: .
cdr3_nt: TGTGCCAGCAGCCCCCCGGGTGGGAGGAGAGGCTACACCTTC
cdr3_aa: CASSPPGGRRGYTF

j_call: TRBJ2-7
clone_size: many
v_call: TRBV4-1
d_call: .
cdr3_nt: TGCGCCAGCAGCCCCAGGGACCCCACCTACGAGCAGTACTTC
cdr3_aa: CASSPRDPTYEQYF

j_call: TRBJ2-5
clone_size: few
v_call: TRBV30
d_call: TRBD2
cdr3_nt: TGTGCCTGGGCGCGAGCGGGAGGCCAAGAGACCCAGTACTTC
cdr3_aa: CAWARAGGQETQYF

j_call: TRBJ2-1
clone_size: many
v_call: TRBV7-8
d_call: .
cdr3_nt: TGTGCCACCCTGGGGGGGGGCCACAATGAGCAGTTCTTC
cdr3_aa: CATLGGGHNEQFF

j_call: TRBJ2-1
clone_size: once
v_call: TRBV20-1
d_call: TRBD2
cdr3_nt: TGCAGTGCTCGAGCGGGAGCCTACAATGAGCAGTTCTTC
cdr3_aa: CSARAGAYNEQFF

j_call: TRBJ1-4
clone_size: .
v_call: TRBV10-2
d_call: .
cdr3_nt: TGCGCCAGTAGTGGGGGGGCAGGTAGCACTGAAAAACTGTTTTTT
cdr3_aa: CASSGGAGSTEKLFF

j_call: TRBJ2-2
clone_size: many
v_call: TRBV11-1
d_call: .
cdr3_nt: TGTGCCAGCAGCTTAGCGGGAGGTCACACCGGGGAGCTGTTTTTT
cdr3_aa: CASSLAGGHTGELFF

j_call: TRBJ2-5
clone_size: once
v_call: TRBV20-1
d_call: TRBD1
cdr3_nt: TGCAGTGCCGTCACAGGGGCAAAGACCCAGTACTTC
cdr3_aa: CSAVTGAKTQYF

j_call: TRBJ1-1
clone_size: .
v_call: TRBV6-6
d_call: .
cdr3_nt: TGTGCCAGCAGACCGGGGGGGCTCACTGAAGCTTTCTTT
cdr3_aa: CASRPGGLTEAFF

j_call: TRBJ2-1
clone_size: .
v_call: TRBV20-1
d_call: TRBD2
cdr3_nt: TGCAGTGCTAAGTCAGCGGGAGTTACCTTC
cdr3_aa: CSAKSAGVTF

j_call: TRBJ2-6
clone_size: many
v_call: TRBV12-3/TRBV12-4
d_call: .
cdr3_nt: TGTGCCAGCAGTGACGACAGCCTCTTGAGGGCCAACGTCCTGACTTTC
cdr3_aa: CASSDDSLLRANVLTF